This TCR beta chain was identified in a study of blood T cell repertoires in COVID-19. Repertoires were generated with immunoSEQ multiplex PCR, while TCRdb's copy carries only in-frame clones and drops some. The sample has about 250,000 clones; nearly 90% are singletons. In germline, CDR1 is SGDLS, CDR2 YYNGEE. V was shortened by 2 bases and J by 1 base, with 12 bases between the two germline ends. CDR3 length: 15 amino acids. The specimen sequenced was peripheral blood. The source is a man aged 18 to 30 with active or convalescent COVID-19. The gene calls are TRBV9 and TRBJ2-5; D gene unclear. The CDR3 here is CASSVRSQVQETQYF. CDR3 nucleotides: TGTGCCAGCAGCGTTCGTTCCCAGGTCCAAGAGACCCAGTACTTC. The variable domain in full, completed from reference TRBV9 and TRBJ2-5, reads DSGVTQTPKHLITATGQRVTLRCSPRSGDLSVYWYQQSLDQGLQFLIQYYNGEERAKGNILERFSAQQFPDLHSELNLSSLELGDSALYFCASSVRSQVQETQYFGPGTRLLVL.